The 8 T cell receptor beta chains below all came from one sample that was sequenced in a study of CD4 and CD8 cells across lung adenocarcinoma regions. TCRdb itself ran the PCR reads through MiXCR, one entry per CDR3 protein. This table has roughly 3,700 distinct CDR3 sequences, about 56% appearing once. Sequencing was carried out using CD4+ T cells from the margin of a lung tumor. These receptors came from a female donor with lung adenocarcinoma. The CD4 and CD8 labels of this study may be unreliable.

Sample share makes this clonotype medium-sized. The J gene is TRBJ2-1, the V gene TRBV6-5; 7 nucleotides match TRBD1. The V and J ends lost 3 bases and 9 bases, in that order; junction bases with no gene match: 8. This CDR3 has 14 residues. Germline V gene lookup returns CDR1 MNHEY and CDR2 SVGAGI. CDR3 in amino acids: CASSYWIGDSEQFF. The CDR3 DNA reads TGTGCCAGCAGTTATTGGATAGGGGACAGTGAGCAGTTCTTC.

As regards this clonotype: Given a much more abundant clone one base away, this may be a read error. The genes are TRBV6-5 and TRBJ2-3; D not certain. The J call could be wrong; TRBJ2-1 is a better fit for the DNA end. The CDR3 extends over 13 amino acids. Germline CDR1 MNHEY, CDR2 SVGAGI. CDR3: CASSYRRKETQFF. CDR3 bases: TGTGCCAGCAGTTACAGACGGAAAGAGACCCAGTTCTTC.

The chain combines TRBV10-2 with TRBJ2-7; D may be TRBD2 (6 bases). V was trimmed by 3 bases and J by 2 bases, leaving 14 bases between them. This CDR3 region has 15 residues. The germline gives CDR1 WSHSY, CDR2 SAAADI. CDR3 DNA: TGCGCCAGCAGTGACCTTTTAGCGGTTGCCTACGAGCAGTACTTC. Translating gives CASSDLLAVAYEQYF.

The genes are TRBV4-1 and TRBJ2-3, with 7 bases that match TRBD2. Near its end, the DNA agrees better with TRBJ2-7, so the J call may be wrong. CDR3 length: 17 residues. Looked up from germline, CDR1 is MGHRA and CDR2 is YSYEKL. The CDR3 nucleotides read TGCGCCAGCAGCCAGGGTAAAGAGCGGGGTAGCACAGATACGCAGTACTTC. Its translation is CASSQGKERGSTDTQYF.

Regarding this clonotype: A junction boundary mismatches the germline segment, possibly from a read error. The gene calls are TRBV6-1 and TRBJ2-3; perhaps TRBD2 as D (6 bases). Germline V gene lookup returns CDR1 MNHNS and CDR2 SASEGT. The CDR3 sequence is 15 residues long. CDR3 sequence reads: CASSGLVGAKDTQYF. The CDR3 DNA follows: TGTGCCAGCAGTGGACTAGTCGGAGCCAAAGACACGCAGTATTTC.

In nucleotides, the CDR3 is TGTGCCAGCAGCTTAGCATCGGACACTGAAGCTTTCTTT. Encoded protein: CASSLASDTEAFF. The chain uses TRBV11-2 and TRBJ1-1; D is uncertain. V shed 1 base and J shed 3 bases, with 6 bases lying between them. Germline V gives CDR1 SGHAT, CDR2 FQNNGV. The CDR3 has 13 residues.

The sample holds a few counts of this clonotype. The V call is TRBV6-4, the J call TRBJ2-1; a weak D match, TRBD1 (6 bases). The DNA matches TRBJ2-7 better at its end, which makes the J call doubtful. This CDR3 region has 17 residues. Germline CDR1 MRHNA, CDR2 SNTAGT. CDR3 nucleotides: TGTGCCAGCAGTGACTCGAGGTCAAAGGACAGCTCCTACGAGCAGTACTTC. Protein: CASSDSRSKDSSYEQYF.

As to this clonotype: With a much larger clone just one base away, this may be a read error. V and J are TRBV7-2 and TRBJ2-1; D unclear. The J call may be incorrect, as the DNA end agrees better with TRBJ2-7. The CDR3 length is 15 residues. Germline assignment: CDR1 SGHTA and CDR2 FQGNSA. The CDR3 sequence is CASSLGDRFGNEQYF. DNA of the CDR3: TGTGCCAGCAGCTTAGGGGATAGGTTTGGGAATGAGCAGTACTTC.